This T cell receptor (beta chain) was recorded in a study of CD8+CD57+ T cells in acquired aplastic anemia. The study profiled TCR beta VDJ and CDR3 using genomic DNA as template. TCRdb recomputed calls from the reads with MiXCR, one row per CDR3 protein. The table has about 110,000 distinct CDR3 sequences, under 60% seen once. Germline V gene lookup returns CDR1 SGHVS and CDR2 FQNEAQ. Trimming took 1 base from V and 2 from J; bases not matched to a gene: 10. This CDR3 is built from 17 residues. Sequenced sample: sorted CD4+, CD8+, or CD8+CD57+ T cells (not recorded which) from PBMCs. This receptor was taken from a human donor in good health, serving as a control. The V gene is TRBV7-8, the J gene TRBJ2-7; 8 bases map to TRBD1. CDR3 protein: CASSLVLQGAPTYEQYF. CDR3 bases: TGTGCCAGCAGCTTAGTTCTTCAGGGGGCGCCTACCTACGAGCAGTACTTC.